This record covers a single T cell receptor (beta chain). This entry comes from a study of cytomegalovirus exposure and HLA in healthy donors. Use of 60 Vbeta and 13 Jbeta primers characterized the PCR. Generated by immunoSEQ multiplex PCR, the TCRdb table keeps only in-frame clones and is missing some. Of 150,000 or so clones listed, 78% were seen once; the top ten hold 3%. Per the germline V gene, CDR1 is MNHEY and CDR2 is SMNVEV (reference sequence). V lost 5 bases to trimming and J lost 3 bases; unmatched junction nucleotides: 0. CDR3 length: 13 residues. The chain has TRBV27 and TRBJ2-1, with 8 bases aligning to TRBD2. The origin of this receptor is a man in his forties in good health and CMV-seropositive. Sequencing used PBMCs. CDR3 nucleotide sequence: TGTGCCAGCAGTCTAGCGGGCTACAATGAGCAGTTCTTC. It codes for CASSLAGYNEQFF.